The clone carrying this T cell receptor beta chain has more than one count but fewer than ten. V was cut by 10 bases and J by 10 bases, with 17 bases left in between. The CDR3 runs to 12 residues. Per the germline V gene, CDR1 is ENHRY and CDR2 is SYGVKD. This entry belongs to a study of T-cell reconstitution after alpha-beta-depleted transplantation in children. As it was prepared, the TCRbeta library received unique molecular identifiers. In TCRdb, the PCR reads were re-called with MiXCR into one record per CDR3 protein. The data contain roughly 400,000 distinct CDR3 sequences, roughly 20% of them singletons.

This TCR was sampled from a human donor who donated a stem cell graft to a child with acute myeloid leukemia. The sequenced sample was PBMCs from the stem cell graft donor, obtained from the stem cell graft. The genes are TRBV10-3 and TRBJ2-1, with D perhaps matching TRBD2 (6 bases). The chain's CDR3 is CASLGTPGEQFF. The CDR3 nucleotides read TGTGCCAGCCTTGGGACTCCGGGGGAGCAGTTCTTC.